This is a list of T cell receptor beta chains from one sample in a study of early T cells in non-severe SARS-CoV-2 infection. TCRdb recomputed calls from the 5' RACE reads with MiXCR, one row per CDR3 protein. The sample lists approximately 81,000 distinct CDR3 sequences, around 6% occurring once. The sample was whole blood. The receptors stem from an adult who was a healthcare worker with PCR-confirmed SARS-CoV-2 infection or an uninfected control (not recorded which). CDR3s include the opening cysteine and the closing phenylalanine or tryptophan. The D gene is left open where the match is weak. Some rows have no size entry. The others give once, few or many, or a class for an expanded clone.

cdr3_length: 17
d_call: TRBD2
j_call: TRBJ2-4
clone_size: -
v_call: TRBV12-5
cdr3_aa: CASGLVTGGRGKNIQYF
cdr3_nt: TGTGCTAGTGGTTTGGTAACGGGGGGAAGAGGCAAAAACATTCAGTACTTC

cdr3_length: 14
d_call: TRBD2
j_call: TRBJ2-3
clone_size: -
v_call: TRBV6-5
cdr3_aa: CASSPGLATDTQYF
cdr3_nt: TGTGCCAGCAGCCCCGGACTAGCGACAGATACGCAGTATTTT

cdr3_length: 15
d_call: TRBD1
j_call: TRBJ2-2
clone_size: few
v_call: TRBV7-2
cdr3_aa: CASSLAAGGTGELFF
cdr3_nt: TGTGCCAGCAGCTTAGCGGCAGGGGGCACCGGGGAGCTGTTTTTT

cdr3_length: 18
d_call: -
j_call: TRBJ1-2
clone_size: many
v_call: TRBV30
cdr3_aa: CAWTRLGGAVGTNYGYTF
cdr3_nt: TGTGCCTGGACGAGATTAGGGGGGGCGGTTGGCACTAACTATGGCTACACCTTC

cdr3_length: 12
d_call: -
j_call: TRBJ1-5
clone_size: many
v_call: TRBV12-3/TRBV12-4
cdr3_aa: CASSRGNQPQHF
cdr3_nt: TGTGCCAGCAGCCGGGGGAATCAGCCCCAGCATTTT

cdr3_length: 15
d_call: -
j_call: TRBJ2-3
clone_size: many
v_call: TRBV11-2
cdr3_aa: CASSFRAGGTDTQYF
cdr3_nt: TGTGCCAGCAGCTTCAGGGCCGGGGGCACAGATACGCAGTATTTT

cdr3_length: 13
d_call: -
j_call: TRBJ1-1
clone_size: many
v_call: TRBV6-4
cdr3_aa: CASSEPGTSEAFF
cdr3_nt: TGTGCCAGCAGTGAACCGGGGACAAGTGAAGCTTTCTTT

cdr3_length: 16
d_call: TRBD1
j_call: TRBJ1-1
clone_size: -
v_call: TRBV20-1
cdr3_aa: CSASQGAVGVNTEAFF
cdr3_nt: TGCAGTGCCTCACAGGGGGCGGTTGGAGTTAACACTGAAGCTTTCTTT

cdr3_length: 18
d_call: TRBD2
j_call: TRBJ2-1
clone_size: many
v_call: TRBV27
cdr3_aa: CASSLSQGTSGKNNEQFF
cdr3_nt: TGTGCCAGCAGTTTATCCCAGGGGACTAGCGGGAAGAACAATGAGCAGTTCTTC

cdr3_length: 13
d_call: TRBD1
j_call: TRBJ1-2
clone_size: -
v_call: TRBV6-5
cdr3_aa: CASRGQGQRGYTF
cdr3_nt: TGTGCCAGCAGGGGTCAGGGACAGAGAGGCTACACCTTC

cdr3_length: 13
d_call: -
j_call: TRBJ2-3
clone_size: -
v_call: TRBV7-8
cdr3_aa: CASSYPTAKTQYF
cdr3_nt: TGTGCCAGCAGCTACCCGACGGCTAAGACGCAGTATTTT

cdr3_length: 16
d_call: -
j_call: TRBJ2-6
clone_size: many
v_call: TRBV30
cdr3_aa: CAWSIGGISGANVLTF
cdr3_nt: TGTGCCTGGAGTATTGGCGGGATCTCTGGGGCCAACGTCCTGACTTTC

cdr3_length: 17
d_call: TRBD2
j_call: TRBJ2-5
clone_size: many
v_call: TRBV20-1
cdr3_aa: CSAPRTSGEYNLETQYF
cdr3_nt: TGCAGTGCTCCGCGGACTAGCGGGGAATACAACTTAGAGACCCAGTACTTC

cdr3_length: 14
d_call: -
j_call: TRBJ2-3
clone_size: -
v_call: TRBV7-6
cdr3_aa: CASSFQTSTDTQYF
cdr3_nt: TGTGCCAGCAGCTTTCAGACTAGCACAGATACGCAGTATTTT

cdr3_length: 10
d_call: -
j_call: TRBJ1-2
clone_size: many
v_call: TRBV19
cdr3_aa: CASSKYGYTF
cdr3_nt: TGTGCCAGTAGTAAATATGGCTACACCTTC

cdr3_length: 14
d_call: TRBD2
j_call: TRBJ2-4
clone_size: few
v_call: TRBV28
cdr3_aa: CASTKSGGKNIQYF
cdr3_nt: TGTGCCAGCACCAAAAGCGGGGGCAAAAACATTCAGTACTTC

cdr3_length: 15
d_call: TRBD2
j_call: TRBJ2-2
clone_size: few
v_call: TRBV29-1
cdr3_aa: CSVVDGGARTGELFF
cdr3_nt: TGCAGCGTTGTGGACGGGGGGGCCCGAACCGGGGAGCTGTTTTTT

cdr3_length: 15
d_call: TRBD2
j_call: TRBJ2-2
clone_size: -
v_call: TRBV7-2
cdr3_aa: CASSSQGGSTGELFF
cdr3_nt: TGTGCCAGCAGCTCGCAGGGAGGGAGCACCGGGGAGCTGTTTTTT

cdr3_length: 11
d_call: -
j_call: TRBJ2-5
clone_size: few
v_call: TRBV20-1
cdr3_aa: CSANRVETQYF
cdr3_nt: TGCAGTGCCAACAGGGTTGAGACCCAGTACTTC

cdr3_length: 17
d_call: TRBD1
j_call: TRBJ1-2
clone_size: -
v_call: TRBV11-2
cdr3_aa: CASSPGTGGVRRYGYTF
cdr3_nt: TGTGCCAGCAGCCCGGGGACAGGGGGAGTTCGACGGTATGGCTACACCTTC

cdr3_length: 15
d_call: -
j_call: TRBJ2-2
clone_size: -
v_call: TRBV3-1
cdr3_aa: CASSPSDGYTGELFF
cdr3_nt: TGTGCCAGCAGCCCTTCGGACGGTTACACCGGGGAGCTGTTTTTT

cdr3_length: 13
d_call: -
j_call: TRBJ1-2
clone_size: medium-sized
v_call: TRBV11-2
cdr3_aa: CASSSGRVNGYTF
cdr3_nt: TGTGCCAGCAGCTCAGGGAGGGTGAATGGCTACACCTTC

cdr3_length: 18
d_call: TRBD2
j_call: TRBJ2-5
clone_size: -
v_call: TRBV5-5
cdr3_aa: CASSLALAGGTAQETQYF
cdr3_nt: TGTGCCAGCAGCTTGGCTCTAGCGGGAGGCACCGCACAAGAGACCCAGTACTTC

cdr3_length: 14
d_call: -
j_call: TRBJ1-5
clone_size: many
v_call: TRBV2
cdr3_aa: CASSEGAENQPQHF
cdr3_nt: TGTGCCAGCAGTGAAGGCGCAGAAAATCAGCCCCAGCATTTT

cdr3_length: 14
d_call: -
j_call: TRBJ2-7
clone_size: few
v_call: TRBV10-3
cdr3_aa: CAISDRTEPYEQYF
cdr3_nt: TGTGCCATCAGTGACAGGACAGAACCCTACGAGCAGTACTTC

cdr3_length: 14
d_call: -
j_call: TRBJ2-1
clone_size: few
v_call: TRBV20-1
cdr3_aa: CSAQDRSSYNEQFF
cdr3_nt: TGCAGTGCCCAGGACAGAAGCTCCTACAATGAGCAGTTCTTC

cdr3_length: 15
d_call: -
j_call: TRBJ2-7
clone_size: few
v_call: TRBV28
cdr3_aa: CASSYPSQRSYEQYF
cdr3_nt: TGTGCCAGCAGTTACCCCTCCCAGCGCTCCTACGAGCAGTACTTC

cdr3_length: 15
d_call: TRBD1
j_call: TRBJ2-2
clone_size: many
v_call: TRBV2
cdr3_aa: CASKRQGDYTGELFF
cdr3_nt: TGTGCCAGCAAGAGACAGGGGGACTACACCGGGGAGCTGTTTTTT

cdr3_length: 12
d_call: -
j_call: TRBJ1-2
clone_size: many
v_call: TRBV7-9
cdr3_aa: CATLKPNHGYTF
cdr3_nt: TGTGCCACCTTGAAGCCCAACCATGGCTACACCTTC

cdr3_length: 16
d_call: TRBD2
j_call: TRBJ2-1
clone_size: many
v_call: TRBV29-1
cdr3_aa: CSVESGTSGRAGEQFF
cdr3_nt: TGCAGCGTGGAGTCGGGGACTAGCGGGAGGGCCGGAGAGCAGTTCTTC

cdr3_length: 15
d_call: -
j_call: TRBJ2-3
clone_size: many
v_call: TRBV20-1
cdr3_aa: CSASRQASSTDTQYF
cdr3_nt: TGCAGTGCCAGTAGACAGGCCTCATCCACAGATACGCAGTATTTT

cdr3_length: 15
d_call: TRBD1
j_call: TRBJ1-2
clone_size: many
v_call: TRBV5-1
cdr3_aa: CASKPGTGGNYGYTF
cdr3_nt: TGCGCCAGCAAGCCCGGGACAGGGGGAAACTATGGCTACACCTTC

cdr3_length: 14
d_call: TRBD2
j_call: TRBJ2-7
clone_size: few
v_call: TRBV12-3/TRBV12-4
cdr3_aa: CASSFASGPYEQYF
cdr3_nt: TGTGCCAGCAGTTTTGCTAGCGGGCCCTACGAGCAGTACTTC

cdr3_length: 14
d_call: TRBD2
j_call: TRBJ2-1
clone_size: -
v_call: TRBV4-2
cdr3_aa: CASSGVSGSYEQFF
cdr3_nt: TGTGCCAGCAGCGGTGTTAGCGGGAGCTATGAGCAGTTCTTC

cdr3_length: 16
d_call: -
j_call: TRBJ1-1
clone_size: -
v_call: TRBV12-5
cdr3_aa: CASGLVRDGLNTEAFF
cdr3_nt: TGTGCTAGTGGTTTGGTACGGGACGGGTTGAACACTGAAGCTTTCTTT

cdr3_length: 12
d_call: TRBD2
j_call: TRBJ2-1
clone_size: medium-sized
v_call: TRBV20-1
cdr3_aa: CSARLADNEQFF
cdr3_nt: TGCAGTGCTAGACTAGCGGACAATGAGCAGTTCTTC

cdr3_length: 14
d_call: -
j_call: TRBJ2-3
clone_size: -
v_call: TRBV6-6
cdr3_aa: CASSPPPTADTQYF
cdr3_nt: TGTGCCAGCAGTCCTCCCCCGACAGCAGATACGCAGTATTTT

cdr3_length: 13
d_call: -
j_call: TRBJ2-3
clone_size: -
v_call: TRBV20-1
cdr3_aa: CSARDVGTDTQYF
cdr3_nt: TGCAGTGCTAGAGATGTCGGGACAGATACGCAGTATTTT

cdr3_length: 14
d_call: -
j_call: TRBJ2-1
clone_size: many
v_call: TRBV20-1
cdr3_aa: CSAKDPDSYDEQFF
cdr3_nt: TGCAGTGCTAAAGATCCCGATAGCTACGATGAGCAGTTCTTC

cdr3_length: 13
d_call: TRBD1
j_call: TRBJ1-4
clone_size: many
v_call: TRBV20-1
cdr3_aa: CSARVGTGEKLFF
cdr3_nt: TGCAGTGCTAGAGTGGGGACAGGCGAAAAACTGTTTTTT

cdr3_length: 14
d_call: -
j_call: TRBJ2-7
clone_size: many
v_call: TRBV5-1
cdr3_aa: CASSLVQKTYEQYF
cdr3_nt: TGCGCCAGCAGCTTGGTACAGAAAACCTACGAGCAGTACTTC

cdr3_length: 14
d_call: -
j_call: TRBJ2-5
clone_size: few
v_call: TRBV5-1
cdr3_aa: CASSLAGGGETQYF
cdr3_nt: TGCGCCAGCAGCTTGGCAGGGGGGGGCGAGACCCAGTACTTC

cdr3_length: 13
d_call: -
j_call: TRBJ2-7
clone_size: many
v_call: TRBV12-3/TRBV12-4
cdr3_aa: CASSLNGLQGRYF
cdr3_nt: TGTGCCAGCAGTTTAAATGGCCTCCAGGGAAGGTACTTC

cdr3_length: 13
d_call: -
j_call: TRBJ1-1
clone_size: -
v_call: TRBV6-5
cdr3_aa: CASSRWGDTEAFF
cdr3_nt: TGTGCCAGCAGTCGCTGGGGCGACACTGAAGCTTTCTTT

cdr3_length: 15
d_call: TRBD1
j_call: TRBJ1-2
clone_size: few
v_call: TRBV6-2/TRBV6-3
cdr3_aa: CASSYTPSGGRGYTF
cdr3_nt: TGTGCCAGCAGTTATACCCCCTCAGGGGGGAGAGGCTACACCTTC

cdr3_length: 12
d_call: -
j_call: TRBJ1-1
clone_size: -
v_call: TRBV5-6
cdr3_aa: CASSLGSEEAFF
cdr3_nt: TGTGCCAGCAGCTTGGGTTCAGAGGAAGCTTTCTTT